These 22 T cell receptor beta chains originate from one sample sequenced in a study of control samples from healthy donors and cancer patients. Repertoires were generated with immunoSEQ multiplex PCR, while TCRdb's copy carries only in-frame clones and drops some. The sample holds over 150,000 clones, 90% seen once. The sample was blood. Every receptor here comes from a woman between 50 and 59 years old in good health.

The CDR3 DNA sequence: TGCGCCAGCAGCCAAGAAATAGGTACAGGGGGCGAGCAGTACTTC. The encoded protein is CASSQEIGTGGEQYF. The chain links TRBV4-3 to TRBJ2-7, with 8 nucleotides matching TRBD1. The junction had 7 bases not matched to a gene; V was cut back by 0 bases and J by 6 bases. The length of the CDR3 is 15 residues. Per the germline V gene, CDR1 is LGHNA and CDR2 is YSLEER.

The chain combines TRBV5-6 with TRBJ2-7; D is unresolved. The CDR3 totals 16 residues. Looked up from germline, CDR1 is SGHDT and CDR2 is YYEEEE. V lost 0 bases to trimming and J lost 3 bases, with 16 bases between them. CDR3 bases: TGTGCCAGCAGCTTGGGGGCTTTGGGATCCCACTACGAGCAGTACTTC. Translated, it gives CASSLGALGSHYEQYF.

This sequence joins TRBV6-4 and TRBJ1-2; D gene ambiguous. V was shortened by 6 bases and J by 7 bases, with 12 bases between the two germline ends. The CDR3 consists of 12 residues. The germline gives CDR1 MRHNA, CDR2 SNTAGT. The CDR3 is CASRPVRSGYTF. CDR3 DNA sequence: TGTGCCAGCAGGCCCGTGAGATCTGGCTACACCTTC.

The rearrangement joins TRBV3-1 (or the pseudogene TRBV3-2) to TRBJ1-1, with TRBD1 as a possible D gene (5 bases). This CDR3 contains 12 residues. V shed 0 bases and J shed 10 bases, with 9 bases lying between them. Looked up from germline, CDR1 is LGHDT and CDR2 is YNNKEL (reference sequence). CDR3 DNA sequence: TGTGCCAGCAGCCAAGATTGGGGGTTAGCTTTCTTT. It yields the protein CASSQDWGLAFF.

V gene TRBV11-2 combines with J gene TRBJ1-1; 7 nucleotides agree with TRBD1. Per the germline V gene, CDR1 is SGHAT and CDR2 is FQNNGV. V lost 4 bases, J lost 2 bases, and 10 bases stayed unmatched. This CDR3 is 16 amino acids long. CDR3 sequence (DNA): TGTGCCAGCAGCTCAGAGACAGGGTCGGAAAACACTGAAGCTTTCTTT. Encoded protein: CASSSETGSENTEAFF.

In its sample, this clone was seen a few times. V and J are TRBV5-1 and TRBJ2-3; maybe TRBD2 (6 bases). V was cut by 4 bases and J by 4 bases, with 13 bases left in between. The CDR3 runs 14 residues. Germline V gives CDR1 SGHRS, CDR2 YFSETQ. The CDR3 nucleotides read TGCGCCAGCAGCCCGACTTCGGGAGCAGATACGCAGTATTTT. Translation: CASSPTSGADTQYF.

The chain uses TRBV24-1 and TRBJ1-4; D not certain. CDR3 length equals 11 residues. Trimming stripped 9 bases from V and 8 bases from J, with 9 bases between. Germline values: CDR1 KGHDR, CDR2 SFDVKD. The CDR3: CATAQGEKLFF. The CDR3 DNA is TGTGCCACCGCACAAGGGGAAAAACTGTTTTTT.

This clone was detected only a few times. This chain uses TRBV7-2 with TRBJ2-3, with 11 bases matching TRBD2. The CDR3 has 19 amino acids. J gave up 1 base and V 5 bases, and 14 bases lay outside the gene matches. In germline, CDR1 is SGHTA, CDR2 FQGNSA. This CDR3 is CASSISFSGRARGTDTQYF. The CDR3 DNA reads as TGTGCCAGCAGCATATCCTTTAGCGGGAGGGCCCGAGGCACAGATACGCAGTATTTT.

V is TRBV7-8 and J is TRBJ2-3; no firm D call. Germline values: CDR1 SGHVS, CDR2 FQNEAQ. Trimming left V 1 base short and J 10 bases short, with 15 bases between. This CDR3 spans 14 amino acids. CDR3 loop: CASSLGVQRDAQYF. CDR3 bases: TGTGCCAGCAGCTTAGGAGTGCAAAGAGACGCGCAGTATTTT.

J is TRBJ1-2 and V is TRBV20-1; no clear D. Trimming shortened V by 6 bases and J by 4 bases, and 9 bases separated the two germline ends. The length of the CDR3 is 11 residues. Germline V gene lookup returns CDR1 DFQATT and CDR2 SNEGSKA (reference sequence). CDR3 protein: CSALSGYGYTF. The CDR3 nucleotides are TGCAGTGCCCTTTCAGGCTATGGCTACACCTTC.

V gene TRBV3-1 (or the pseudogene TRBV3-2) combines with J gene TRBJ1-1; tentatively, D is TRBD1 (6 bases). Germline CDR1 is LGHDT and CDR2 is YNNKEL (reference sequence). CDR3 length: 14 amino acids. Deletions cut 3 bases from V and 1 base from J, with 9 bases between. The CDR3 bases are TGTGCCAGCAGCCAGGGCAGGGGGAACACTGAAGCTTTCTTT. It yields the protein CASSQGRGNTEAFF.

V usage is TRBV29-1 and J usage is TRBJ1-2; TRBD1 agrees at 7 bases. V shed 6 bases and J 4 bases; nucleotides not matched to a gene: 17. The CDR3 totals 16 residues. Per the germline V gene, CDR1 is SQVTM and CDR2 is ANQGSEA. The CDR3 DNA sequence: TGCAGCGTCCCCGAGAGGGGGCGCGGAGGGAGCTATGGCTACACCTTC. It codes for CSVPERGRGGSYGYTF.

The chain joins TRBV28 to TRBJ2-1; 7 nucleotides match TRBD2. The CDR3 extends over 15 amino acids. V shed 3 bases, J shed 2 bases, and the junction held 4 bases outside the gene matches. Germline V lookup: CDR1 MDHEN, CDR2 SYDVKM. CDR3 DNA: TGTGCCAGCAGTTTTTCGGGAGGACCCTACAATGAGCAGTTCTTC. This sequence encodes CASSFSGGPYNEQFF.

The V gene is TRBV9, the J gene TRBJ1-1; D possibly corresponds to TRBD1 (5 bases). The V and J ends lost 0 bases and 3 bases respectively, with 12 bases between them. The CDR3 sequence is 15 residues long. CDR1 is SGDLS, CDR2 YYNGEE, per germline. The CDR3 nucleotides read TGTGCCAGCAGCGTAGAACCCGGGACGGACACTGAAGCTTTCTTT. It yields the protein CASSVEPGTDTEAFF.

This chain joins TRBV3-1 (or the pseudogene TRBV3-2) and TRBJ1-1, with TRBD1 identical over 8 bases. V was clipped by 0 bases and J by 8 bases; unmatched bases: 14. The CDR3 sequence is 17 residues long. Germline V gene data show CDR1 as LGHDT and CDR2 as YNNKEL (reference sequence). This chain's CDR3 is CASSQDGRGQALREAFF. CDR3 nucleotides: TGTGCCAGCAGCCAAGATGGTAGGGGACAGGCCCTGAGGGAAGCTTTCTTT.

The chain joins TRBV2 to TRBJ1-2; the D is unclear. V was cut by 7 bases and J by 8 bases, with 11 bases left in between. The CDR3 length is 11 residues. The germline CDR1 and CDR2 sequences are SNHLY and FYNNEI. The CDR3 sequence is CASMRAGGYTF. The CDR3 DNA follows: TGTGCCAGCATGAGGGCGGGGGGCTACACCTTC.

V gene TRBV3-1 (or the pseudogene TRBV3-2) combines with J gene TRBJ1-1; weak D call: TRBD1 (5 bases). V was clipped by 4 bases and J by 3 bases, with 24 bases between them. The CDR3 is 18 amino acids. The germline V gene has CDR1 LGHDT and CDR2 YNNKEL (reference sequence). The CDR3 here is CASSLARTWGGMDTEAFF. The CDR3 nucleotides are TGTGCCAGCAGCCTAGCCCGCACGTGGGGCGGGATGGACACTGAAGCTTTCTTT.

The J gene is TRBJ2-5, the V gene TRBV7-9, with 15 bases fitting TRBD2. The junction had 4 bases not matched to a gene; V was cut back by 5 bases and J by 3 bases. CDR3 length equals 16 residues. Germline V gene lookup returns CDR1 SEHNR and CDR2 FQNEAQ (reference sequence). The CDR3 reads CASSEGLAGGEETQYF. CDR3 nucleotide sequence: TGTGCCAGCAGCGAAGGACTAGCGGGAGGGGAAGAGACCCAGTACTTC.

The chain couples TRBV5-4 to TRBJ2-5, with D perhaps matching TRBD1 (6 bases). V was cut by 4 bases and J by 6 bases, with 19 bases left in between. Germline CDR1 and CDR2: SGHNT and YYREEE (reference sequence). CDR3 size: 15 residues. CDR3 bases: TGTGCCAGCAGCGAGCCTCGGGACATGTGGAAGACCCAGTACTTC. Its protein product is CASSEPRDMWKTQYF.

The V and J genes are TRBV9 and TRBJ1-1; 7 bases line up with TRBD1. The ends lost 4 bases at V and 0 bases at J; junction bases unmatched: 15. This CDR3 spans 18 amino acids. The germline V gene has CDR1 SGDLS and CDR2 YYNGEE. CDR3 in amino acids: CASSPTRQGDFMNTEAFF. Here the CDR3 DNA reads TGTGCCAGCAGCCCCACACGACAGGGTGACTTCATGAACACTGAAGCTTTCTTT. The whole variable domain, filled in from reference TRBV9 and TRBJ1-1, reads DSGVTQTPKHLITATGQRVTLRCSPRSGDLSVYWYQQSLDQGLQFLIQYYNGEERAKGNILERFSAQQFPDLHSELNLSSLELGDSALYFCASSPTRQGDFMNTEAFFGQGTRLTVV.

This clone showed up just once. The V call is TRBV5-8, the J call TRBJ1-5, with D possibly being TRBD1 (6 bases). CDR3 length: 16 residues. Per the germline V gene, CDR1 is SGHTS and CDR2 is YDEGEE. The germline V and J ends were trimmed by 3 bases and 2 bases, with 15 bases remaining between them. CDR3: CASSWRGAAGNQPQHF. CDR3 sequence (DNA): TGTGCCAGCAGCTGGCGGGGGGCGGCAGGCAATCAGCCCCAGCATTTT.

The chain joins TRBV28 to TRBJ2-3; tentatively, D is TRBD1 (5 bases). The CDR3 covers 15 residues. The germline CDR1 and CDR2 sequences are MDHEN and SYDVKM. Trimming stripped 6 bases from V and 3 bases from J, with 16 bases between. CDR3 sequence reads: CASSQGEIGTDTQYF. Here the CDR3 DNA reads TGTGCCAGCAGCCAAGGGGAAATAGGGACAGATACGCAGTATTTT. Supplemented by reference TRBV28 and TRBJ2-3, the full variable domain reads DVKVTQSSRYLVKRTGEKVFLECVQDMDHENMFWYRQDPGLGLRLIYFSYDVKMKEKGDIPEGYSVSREKKERFSLILESASTNQTSMYLCASSQGEIGTDTQYFGPGTRLTVL.